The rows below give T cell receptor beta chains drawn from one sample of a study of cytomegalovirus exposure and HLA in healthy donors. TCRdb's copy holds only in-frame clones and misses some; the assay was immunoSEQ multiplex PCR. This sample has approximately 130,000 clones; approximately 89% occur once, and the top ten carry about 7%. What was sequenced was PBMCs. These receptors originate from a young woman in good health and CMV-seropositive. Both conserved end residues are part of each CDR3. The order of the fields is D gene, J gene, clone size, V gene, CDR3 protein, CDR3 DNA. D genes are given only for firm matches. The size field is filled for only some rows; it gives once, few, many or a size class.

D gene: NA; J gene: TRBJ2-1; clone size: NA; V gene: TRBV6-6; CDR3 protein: CASVPRKVSSYNEQFF; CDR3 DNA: TGTGCCAGCGTCCCGAGGAAGGTTAGCTCCTACAATGAGCAGTTCTTC
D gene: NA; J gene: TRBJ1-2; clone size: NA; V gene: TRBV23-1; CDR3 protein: CAINGGASLYGYTF; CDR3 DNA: TGCGCCATCAACGGAGGGGCAAGCCTCTATGGCTACACCTTC
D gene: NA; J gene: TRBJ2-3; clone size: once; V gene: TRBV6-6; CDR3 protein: CASSTTQGPGTDTQYF; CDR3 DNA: TGTGCCAGCAGCACTACTCAGGGGCCCGGCACAGATACGCAGTATTTT
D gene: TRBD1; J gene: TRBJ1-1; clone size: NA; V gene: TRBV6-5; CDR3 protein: CASSTPGQGNTEAFF; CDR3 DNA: TGTGCCAGCAGTACCCCGGGACAGGGAAATACTGAAGCTTTCTTT
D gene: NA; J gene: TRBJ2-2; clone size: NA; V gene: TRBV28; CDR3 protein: CASRSPGFNTGELFF; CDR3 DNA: TGTGCCAGCAGGTCCCCGGGATTCAACACCGGGGAGCTGTTTTTT
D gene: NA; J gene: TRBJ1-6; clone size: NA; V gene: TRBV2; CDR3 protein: CASRGGGYNSPLHF; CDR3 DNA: TGTGCCAGCAGGGGTGGGGGGTATAATTCACCCCTCCACTTT
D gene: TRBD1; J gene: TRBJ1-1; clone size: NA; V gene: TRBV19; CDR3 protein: CASSIVGTGTAFF; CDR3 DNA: TGTGCCAGTAGTATAGTAGGGACAGGGACGGCTTTCTTT
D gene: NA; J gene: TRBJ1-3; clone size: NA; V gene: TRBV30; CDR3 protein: CASSMVAGNTIYF; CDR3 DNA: TGTGCCTCCTCTATGGTGGCTGGAAACACCATATATTTT
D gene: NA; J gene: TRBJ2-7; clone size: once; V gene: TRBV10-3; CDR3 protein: CAISESTPSSYEQYF; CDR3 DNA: TGTGCCATCAGTGAAAGCACTCCAAGCTCCTACGAGCAGTACTTC
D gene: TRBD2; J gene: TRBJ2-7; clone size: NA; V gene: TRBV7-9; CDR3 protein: CSSSSSGLSSYEQYF; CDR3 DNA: TGTTCCAGCAGCTCTAGCGGTTTGAGCTCCTACGAGCAGTACTTC
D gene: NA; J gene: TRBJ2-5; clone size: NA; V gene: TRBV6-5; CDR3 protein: CASSSYPQTYQETQYF; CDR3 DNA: TGTGCCAGCAGTTCATACCCACAGACGTACCAAGAGACCCAGTACTTC
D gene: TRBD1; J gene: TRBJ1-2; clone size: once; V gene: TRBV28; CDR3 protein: CASSSRGRGTGAIPPYGYTF; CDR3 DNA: TGTGCCAGCAGTTCACGGGGGCGGGGGACAGGGGCCATACCCCCTTATGGCTACACCTTC
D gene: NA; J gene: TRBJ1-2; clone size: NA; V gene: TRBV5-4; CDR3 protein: CASSLGATEVFGYTF; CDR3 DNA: TGTGCCAGCAGCTTGGGGGCAACGGAGGTATTTGGCTACACCTTC
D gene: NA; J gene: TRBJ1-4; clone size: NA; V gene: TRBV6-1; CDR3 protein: CASSEAGGRDGEKLFF; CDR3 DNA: TGTGCCAGCAGTGAAGCGGGGGGTCGGGACGGGGAAAAACTGTTTTTT